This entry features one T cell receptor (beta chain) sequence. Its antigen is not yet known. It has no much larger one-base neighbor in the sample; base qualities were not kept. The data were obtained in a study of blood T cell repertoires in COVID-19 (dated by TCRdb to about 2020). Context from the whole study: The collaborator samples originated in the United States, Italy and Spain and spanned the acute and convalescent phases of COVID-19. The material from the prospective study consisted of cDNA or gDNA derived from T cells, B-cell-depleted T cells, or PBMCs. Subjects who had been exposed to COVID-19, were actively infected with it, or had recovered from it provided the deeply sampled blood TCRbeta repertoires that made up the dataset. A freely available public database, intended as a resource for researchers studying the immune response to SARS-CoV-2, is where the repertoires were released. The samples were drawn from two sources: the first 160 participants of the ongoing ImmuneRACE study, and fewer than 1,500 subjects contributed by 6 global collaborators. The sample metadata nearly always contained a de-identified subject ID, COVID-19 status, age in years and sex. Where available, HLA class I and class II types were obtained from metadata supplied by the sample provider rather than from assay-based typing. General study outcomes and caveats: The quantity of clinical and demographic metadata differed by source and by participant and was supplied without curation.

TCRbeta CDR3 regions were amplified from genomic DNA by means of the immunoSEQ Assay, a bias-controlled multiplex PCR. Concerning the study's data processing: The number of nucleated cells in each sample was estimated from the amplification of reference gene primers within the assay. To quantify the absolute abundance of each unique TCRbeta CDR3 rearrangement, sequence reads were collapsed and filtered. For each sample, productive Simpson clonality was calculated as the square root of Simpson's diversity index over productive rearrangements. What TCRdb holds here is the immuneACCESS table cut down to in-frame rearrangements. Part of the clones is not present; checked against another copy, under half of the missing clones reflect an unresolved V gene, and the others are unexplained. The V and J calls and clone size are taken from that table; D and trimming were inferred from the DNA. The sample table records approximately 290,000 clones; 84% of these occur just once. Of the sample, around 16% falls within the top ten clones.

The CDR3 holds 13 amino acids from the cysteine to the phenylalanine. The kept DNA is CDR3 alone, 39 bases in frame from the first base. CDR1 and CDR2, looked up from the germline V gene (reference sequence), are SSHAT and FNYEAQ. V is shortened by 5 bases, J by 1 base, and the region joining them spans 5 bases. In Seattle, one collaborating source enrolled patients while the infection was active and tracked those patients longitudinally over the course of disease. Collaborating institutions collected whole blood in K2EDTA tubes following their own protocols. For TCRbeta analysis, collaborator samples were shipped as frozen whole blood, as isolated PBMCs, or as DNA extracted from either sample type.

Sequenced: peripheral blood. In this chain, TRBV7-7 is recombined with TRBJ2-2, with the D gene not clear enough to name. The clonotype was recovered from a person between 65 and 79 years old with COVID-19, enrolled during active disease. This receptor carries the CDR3 CASSPGNTGELFF. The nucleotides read TGTGCCAGCAGCCCCGGGAACACCGGGGAGCTGTTTTTT. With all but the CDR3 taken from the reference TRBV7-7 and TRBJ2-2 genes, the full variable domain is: GAGVSQSPRYKVTKRGQDVTLRCDPISSHATLYWYQQALGQGPEFLTYFNYEAQPDKSGLPSDRFSAERPEGSISTLTIQRTEQRDSAMYRCASSPGNTGELFFGEGSRLTVL.